Following are 27 T cell receptor beta chains from one sample sequenced in a study of OX40 agonist ivuxolimab in advanced cancers. Measured with immunoSEQ multiplex PCR; TCRdb has only the in-frame clones, and not every one. The sample includes about 75,000 clones, about 85% of them seen just once. The sequences come from CD4+ or CD8+ T cells sorted from blood, collected in a trial of the OX40 agonist ivuxolimab. The source of these receptors is an adult with an advanced solid tumor such as melanoma, head and neck, liver or kidney cancer.

The chain joins TRBV29-1 to TRBJ2-3, with D hard to call. The CDR3 extends over 13 amino acids. V gave up 4 bases and J gave up 0 bases, with 8 bases separating them. The V gene's germline CDR1 is SQVTM and CDR2 ANQGSEA. The CDR3 here is CSVVVSSTDTQYF. CDR3 DNA sequence: TGCAGCGTTGTTGTGAGCAGCACAGATACGCAGTATTTT.

The J gene is TRBJ2-5, the V gene TRBV18; the match to TRBD2 covers 8 bases. With V trimmed by 5 bases and J by 5 bases, 7 bases remained unmatched. This CDR3 region has 14 residues. Germline values: CDR1 KGHSH, CDR2 LQKENI. The CDR3 coding sequence is TGTGCCAGCTCATCAACGGGACTAGGCGAGACCCAGTACTTC. Translated, it gives CASSSTGLGETQYF. Full variable domain (missing parts from reference TRBV18 and TRBJ2-5): NAGVMQNPRHLVRRRGQEARLRCSPMKGHSHVYWYRQLPEEGLKFMVYLQKENIIDESGMPKERFSAEFPKEGPSILRIQQVVRGDSAAYFCASSSTGLGETQYFGPGTRLLVL.

This clone was seen a single time. Because the CDR3's place on the DNA is in doubt, the DNA is left out and the CDR3 is given as listed by TCRdb. The CDR3 is CASSKEFGQGSSYEQYF. The V call is TRBV21-1, the J call TRBJ2-7; the table names TRBD1, a call not compared with the DNA. TRBV21-1 is shown as a pseudogene. The CDR3 spans 17 residues, counting both ends.

The chain is built from TRBV28 and TRBJ2-1; TRBD2 aligns across 8 bases. Germline-derived CDR1 and CDR2 are MDHEN and SYDVKM. The CDR3 spans 14 residues. V lost 6 bases to trimming and J lost 1 base; unmatched junction nucleotides: 2. The CDR3 region has the DNA TGTGCCAGCAGATTAGCGGGGTCCTACAATGAGCAGTTCTTC. It translates to CASRLAGSYNEQFF.

The chain is built from TRBV28 and TRBJ2-5; no definite D call. Germline V gives CDR1 MDHEN, CDR2 SYDVKM. The germline V and J ends were trimmed by 6 bases and 3 bases, with 5 bases remaining between them. The CDR3 sequence is 11 residues long. The CDR3 region has the DNA TGTGCCAGCAGACTCGAAGAGACCCAGTACTTC. Its protein is CASRLEETQYF.

The chain couples TRBV28 to TRBJ1-5; D is ambiguous. The CDR3 loop spans 14 amino acids. V was cut by 3 bases and J by 2 bases, with 8 bases left in between. Germline CDR1 reads MDHEN; CDR2 reads SYDVKM. CDR3 sequence reads: CASSLSLGNQPQHF. The CDR3, as DNA: TGTGCCAGCAGTTTGTCTTTAGGCAATCAGCCCCAGCATTTT.

This chain connects TRBV28 to TRBJ1-3; 8 nucleotides align to TRBD1. The ends lost 3 bases at V and 0 bases at J; junction bases unmatched: 4. The CDR3 length is 16 residues. The germline V gene encodes CDR1 MDHEN and CDR2 SYDVKM. Written as DNA, the CDR3 is TGTGCCAGCAGTTTGGACAGGGCCCTCTCTGGAAACACCATATATTTT. Residues: CASSLDRALSGNTIYF. The entire variable domain, with the rest obtained from reference TRBV28 and TRBJ1-3, is as follows: DVKVTQSSRYLVKRTGEKVFLECVQDMDHENMFWYRQDPGLGLRLIYFSYDVKMKEKGDIPEGYSVSREKKERFSLILESASTNQTSMYLCASSLDRALSGNTIYFGEGSWLTVV.

This rearrangement joins TRBV4-2 to TRBJ2-7; no clear D. Trimming cost V 3 bases and J 5 bases, with 20 bases left between them. CDR3 length: 16 residues. CDR1 is LGHNA, CDR2 YNFKEQ, per germline. The CDR3 region is CASSQTARKGRDEQYF. The CDR3 nucleotides read TGTGCCAGCAGCCAGACCGCTCGGAAGGGTCGCGACGAGCAGTACTTC.

This chain links TRBV28 with TRBJ2-7; D remains ambiguous. V was trimmed by 4 bases and J by 0 bases, leaving 19 bases between them. The length of the CDR3 is 17 residues. CDR1 is MDHEN and CDR2 is SYDVKM in the germline V gene. The CDR3 sequence is CASSSLNLDSTSYEQYF. DNA of the CDR3: TGTGCCAGCAGTTCCTTAAACCTAGACTCGACCTCCTACGAGCAGTACTTC. The full variable domain, its missing parts supplied by reference TRBV28 and TRBJ2-7, is DVKVTQSSRYLVKRTGEKVFLECVQDMDHENMFWYRQDPGLGLRLIYFSYDVKMKEKGDIPEGYSVSREKKERFSLILESASTNQTSMYLCASSSLNLDSTSYEQYFGPGTRLTVT.

The chain has TRBV2 and TRBJ2-7; D may match TRBD1 or TRBD2 (5 bases each). CDR1 and CDR2 (germline): SNHLY, FYNNEI. Trimming stripped 6 bases from V and 2 bases from J, with 14 bases between. This CDR3 has 14 residues. CDR3 coding DNA: TGTGCCAGCAGGGATAGGGACCGACCCTACGAGCAGTACTTC. This translates into CASRDRDRPYEQYF.

This chain links TRBV29-1 with TRBJ1-2, with TRBD1 identical over 7 bases. The CDR3 is made up of 16 amino acids. Germline values: CDR1 SQVTM, CDR2 ANQGSEA. The V gene end was trimmed by 3 bases and the J gene end by 1 base; junction bases not matched to a gene: 11. The CDR3 region is CSVDYLTGSGNYGYTF. The CDR3 coding sequence is TGCAGCGTTGACTACCTGACAGGGTCGGGTAACTATGGCTACACCTTC.

The V and J genes are TRBV4-1 and TRBJ2-7, with 12 bases matching TRBD2. The CDR3 covers 16 residues. Germline CDR1 MGHRA, CDR2 YSYEKL. Trimming at V came to 6 bases and at J to 1 base, leaving 7 bases not matched to a gene. For the CDR3, the DNA is TGCGCCAGCAGTCCTCTAGCGGGAGGGCCGTCCTACGAGCAGTACTTC. Amino acids: CASSPLAGGPSYEQYF.

The chain recombines TRBV19 with TRBJ2-3; D not resolved. Deletions cut 5 bases from V and 2 bases from J, with 14 bases between. In germline, CDR1 is LNHDA, CDR2 SQIVND (reference sequence). This CDR3 spans 15 amino acids. This CDR3 reads CASSVSSGNTDTQYF. The CDR3 region has the DNA TGTGCCAGTAGTGTCTCATCTGGTAACACAGATACGCAGTATTTT.

The J gene is TRBJ2-1, the V gene TRBV27; 10 bases agree with TRBD2. V lost 5 bases, J lost 0 bases, and 7 bases stayed unmatched. CDR1 is MNHEY and CDR2 is SMNVEV in the germline V gene (reference sequence). The CDR3 runs 17 residues. CDR3 coding DNA: TGTGCCAGCAGTGGGGTGAGCGGGAGGGCCTCCTACAATGAGCAGTTCTTC. Translating it yields CASSGVSGRASYNEQFF.

The rearrangement joins TRBV11-2 to TRBJ1-1; 7 nucleotides align to TRBD1. The CDR3 spans 15 residues. CDR1 is SGHAT, CDR2 FQNNGV, per germline. V lost 1 base, J lost 0 bases, and 2 bases stayed unmatched. DNA of the CDR3: TGTGCCAGCAGCTTAGTAGGGACAGTGAACACTGAAGCTTTCTTT. Translating gives CASSLVGTVNTEAFF.

The chain recombines TRBV5-6 with TRBJ1-5; D is undetermined. V shed 1 base and J shed 9 bases, with 17 bases lying between them. CDR3 length: 15 residues. Germline lookup yields CDR1 SGHDT and CDR2 YYEEEE. The CDR3 here is CASSLSSSPARPQHF. DNA of the CDR3: TGTGCCAGCAGCTTGTCGTCCTCCCCAGCTCGGCCCCAGCATTTT.

The V call is TRBV6-9, the J call TRBJ1-5; TRBD1 aligns across 10 bases. Germline CDR1 is MNHGY and CDR2 is SVAAGI. The CDR3 runs 18 residues. Trimming at V came to 3 bases and at J to 4 bases, leaving 12 bases not matched to a gene. The CDR3 spells CASSYQGSTGGGNQPQHF. In nucleotides, the CDR3 is TGTGCCAGCAGTTACCAGGGATCGACAGGGGGCGGTAATCAGCCCCAGCATTTT.

The chain employs TRBV4-1 and TRBJ2-3, with D possibly matching TRBD1 (6 bases). Germline values: CDR1 MGHRA, CDR2 YSYEKL. V lost 3 bases, J lost 10 bases, and 11 bases lay in between. This CDR3 comprises 12 residues. CDR3 protein: CASSQTQGSQYF. The CDR3 region has the DNA TGCGCCAGCAGCCAGACCCAGGGGTCGCAGTATTTT.

The chain couples TRBV7-9 to TRBJ1-1; the D is unclear. With 4 bases removed from V and 11 bases from J, the gap between germline ends came to 11 bases. This CDR3 spans 11 amino acids. The V gene's germline CDR1 is SEHNR and CDR2 FQNEAQ (reference sequence). This chain's CDR3 is CASSSYDLAFF. In DNA, the CDR3 is TGTGCCAGCAGCTCTTATGACTTGGCTTTCTTT. Full variable domain (rest looked up from reference TRBV7-9 and TRBJ1-1): DTGVSQNPRHKITKRGQNVTFRCDPISEHNRLYWYRQTLGQGPEFLTYFQNEAQLEKSRLLSDRFSAERPKGSFSTLEIQRTEQGDSAMYLCASSSYDLAFFGQGTRLTVV.

The V call is TRBV5-6, the J call TRBJ2-5; D gene uncertain. The CDR3 loop spans 13 amino acids. Deletions cut 1 base from V and 2 bases from J, with 6 bases between. CDR1 and CDR2 from the germline V gene are SGHDT and YYEEEE. The CDR3 region is CASSLPAQETQYF. In DNA, the CDR3 is TGTGCCAGCAGCTTGCCTGCGCAAGAGACCCAGTACTTC.

V gene TRBV10-3 combines with J gene TRBJ2-7; maybe TRBD1 (5 bases). V dropped 4 bases and J dropped 1 base, with 14 bases sitting between them. This CDR3 has 15 residues. Germline values: CDR1 ENHRY, CDR2 SYGVKD. CDR3 amino acids: CAISGGEASSYEQYF. CDR3 nucleotides: TGTGCCATCAGTGGGGGCGAGGCTTCTTCCTACGAGCAGTACTTC.

The CDR3 here is CASSQDALGRSEAFF. The DNA for the CDR3 is TGCGCCAGCAGCCAAGATGCCCTCGGCAGGTCTGAAGCTTTCTTT. The chain combines TRBV4-1 with TRBJ1-1; no firm D call. This CDR3 region has 15 residues. V was clipped by 0 bases and J by 6 bases, with 14 bases between them. In germline, CDR1 is MGHRA, CDR2 YSYEKL.

This clone was seen once. The chain combines TRBV6-5 with TRBJ1-1; D remains unclear. The length of the CDR3 is 13 residues. Germline lookup yields CDR1 MNHEY and CDR2 SVGAGI. The V end was cut by 5 bases, the J end by 5 bases, with 12 bases between. This CDR3 reads CASSRGRLTEAFF. The CDR3 bases are TGTGCCAGCAGTCGCGGACGATTGACTGAAGCTTTCTTT.

This clone was recorded a few times. V and J are TRBV6-1 and TRBJ1-5; TRBD1 agrees at 10 bases. V was clipped by 4 bases and J by 4 bases; unmatched bases: 4. The CDR3 runs to 15 residues. Per germline, CDR1 MNHNS and CDR2 SASEGT. CDR3: CASSGQGALNQPQHF. The CDR3 coding sequence is TGTGCCAGCAGTGGACAGGGGGCGTTGAATCAGCCCCAGCATTTT.

This clone was detected only once. The chain carries TRBV5-1 and TRBJ2-1, with 10 bases fitting TRBD2. The CDR3 covers 17 residues. V gave up 1 base and J gave up 0 bases; unmatched junction bases: 4. Germline CDR1 is SGHRS and CDR2 is YFSETQ. The chain's CDR3 is CASSLSSGSGSYNEQFF. CDR3 in DNA: TGCGCCAGCAGCTTGTCTAGCGGGAGTGGCTCCTACAATGAGCAGTTCTTC.

The V gene is TRBV2, the J gene TRBJ2-5, with 14 bases fitting TRBD2. The assigned J gene may be wrong: the sequence end matches TRBJ2-7 better. The CDR3 contains 16 residues. Germline assignment: CDR1 SNHLY and CDR2 FYNNEI. CDR3 amino acids: CASSAQGLAGASEQYF. CDR3 bases: TGTGCCAGCAGTGCCCAGGGACTAGCGGGAGCGTCCGAGCAGTACTTC.

The gene calls are TRBV6-5 and TRBJ1-3; TRBD1 agrees at 8 bases. The germline gives CDR1 MNHEY, CDR2 SVGAGI. After removal of 7 bases from V and 3 bases from J, the junction contained 8 bases not matched to a gene. This CDR3 is built from 15 residues. CDR3 coding DNA: TGTGCCAGCATTAGGTCAGGGGGCTATGGAAACACCATATATTTT. This encodes CASIRSGGYGNTIYF.